Each of the 27 T cell receptor beta chains below was sequenced from the same sample in a study of shared T cell receptors in the human thymus. Clones were read by immunoSEQ multiplex PCR, and TCRdb kept only the in-frame ones, dropping some. The table shows about 660,000 clones, with approximately 87% occurring only once. This same sample was also taken into another study, of human thymus T cells.

Sample: thymocytes. Source of these receptors: a boy younger than two with a congenital heart defect.

The chain has TRBV6-6 and TRBJ1-2, with a tentative D call TRBD1 (5 bases). This CDR3 region has 12 residues. In germline, CDR1 is MNHNY, CDR2 SVGAGI (reference sequence). Trimming pared 2 bases from V and 8 bases from J, leaving 9 bases between. Here the CDR3 reads CASSYRRAGYTF. CDR3 nucleotides: TGTGCCAGCAGTTACCGCAGGGCGGGCTACACCTTC.

The rearrangement joins TRBV5-6 to TRBJ1-1; D is uncertain. Per germline, CDR1 SGHDT and CDR2 YYEEEE. V gave up 0 bases and J gave up 8 bases, with 11 bases separating them. The CDR3 is made up of 13 amino acids. CDR3 region: CASSLASGSEAFF. CDR3 coding DNA: TGTGCCAGCAGCTTGGCAAGCGGGAGCGAAGCTTTCTTT.

The sample holds one count of this clone. The chain carries TRBV4-3 and TRBJ1-1, with a weak D call TRBD1 (6 bases). In germline, CDR1 is LGHNA, CDR2 YSLEER. Trimming took off 4 bases at V and 1 base at J, with 7 bases between the two ends. The CDR3 runs to 13 residues. This CDR3 is CASSRDKNTEAFF. The CDR3 nucleotides are TGCGCCAGCAGCCGGGACAAGAACACTGAAGCTTTCTTT.

Of note for this clone: Germline and junction disagree at one end, which may indicate a read error. The V call is TRBV5-4, the J call TRBJ1-2; D possibly corresponds to TRBD1 (5 bases). The CDR3 is 12 residues long. Germline V gene sequence: CDR1 SGHNT, CDR2 YYREEE (reference sequence). DNA of the CDR3: TGTGCCAGCAACTATATTACAGGTGCCCTAAACTTC. Translation gives CASNYITGALNF.

This chain uses TRBV19 with TRBJ2-1; D remains ambiguous. The CDR3 has 13 residues. V was pared by 11 bases and J by 2 bases, with 13 bases between. Germline loops: CDR1 LNHDA, CDR2 SQIVND (reference sequence). DNA for the CDR3: TGTGCCTCCGCTAGGTACGCCTACAATGAGCAGTTCTTC. Translation: CASARYAYNEQFF.

The V call is TRBV2, the J call TRBJ1-1, with 9 nucleotides matching TRBD1. The germline CDR1 and CDR2 sequences are SNHLY and FYNNEI. With 2 bases clipped from V and 3 bases from J, the junction kept 13 bases outside the gene matches. The CDR3 loop spans 18 amino acids. Here the CDR3 reads CASSEWIPGQGGYTEAFF. CDR3 sequence (DNA): TGTGCCAGCAGTGAATGGATACCGGGACAGGGAGGGTACACTGAAGCTTTCTTT.

V and J are TRBV2 and TRBJ2-7, with D maybe TRBD1 (5 bases). CDR1 and CDR2 (germline): SNHLY, FYNNEI. This CDR3 has 14 residues. The V end lost 3 bases, the J end lost 5 bases, and 14 bases lay between the germline ends. CDR3 DNA: TGTGCCAGCAGTGAGCAGGGCCGGGCTCACGAGCAGTACTTC. Amino acids: CASSEQGRAHEQYF.

This clone was seen a handful of times. The J gene is TRBJ2-1, the V gene TRBV27; TRBD2 aligns across 14 bases. Germline CDR1 is MNHEY and CDR2 is SMNVEV (reference sequence). CDR3 size: 16 residues. With 5 bases clipped from V and 8 bases from J, the junction kept 8 bases outside the gene matches. CDR3 DNA sequence: TGTGCCAGCAGTCCGCCGGGACTAGCGGGAGTCCATGAGCAGTTCTTC. Translation: CASSPPGLAGVHEQFF.

The chain joins TRBV27 to TRBJ2-2; D is unclear. Trimming removed 5 bases from V and 6 bases from J, with 10 bases in between. The V gene's germline CDR1 is MNHEY and CDR2 SMNVEV (reference sequence). The CDR3 length is 13 residues. The CDR3 here is CASSTPSAGELFF. The CDR3 DNA sequence: TGTGCCAGCAGTACCCCTAGTGCCGGGGAGCTGTTTTTT.

V gene TRBV6-1 combines with J gene TRBJ2-5; 9 nucleotides match TRBD2. The CDR3 extends over 15 amino acids. Germline V gene sequence: CDR1 MNHNS, CDR2 SASEGT. The V and J ends lost 8 bases and 5 bases, in that order; junction bases with no gene match: 12. For the CDR3, the DNA is TGTGCCAGCCGAAGGGCGCGGGGGGGCCCTGAGACCCAGTACTTC. The encoded protein is CASRRARGGPETQYF.

This clone has only a few counts. The chain links TRBV19 to TRBJ1-6; D is ambiguous. Germline loops: CDR1 LNHDA, CDR2 SQIVND (reference sequence). Deletions cut 6 bases from V and 7 bases from J, with 7 bases between. The CDR3 extends over 12 amino acids. The CDR3 DNA reads as TGTGCCAGTAGCAAACTCAATTCACCCCTCCACTTT. Translated: CASSKLNSPLHF.

About this clone itself: Sequence at one end of the junction differs from germline and may be a read error. This same CDR3 is encoded by further DNA sequences in the sample. This chain joins TRBV4-3 and TRBJ1-6, with 7 bases fitting TRBD1. In germline, CDR1 is LGHNA, CDR2 YSLEER. The CDR3 spans 17 residues. This CDR3 is CASSQGQGSSYNSPLHF. The CDR3 DNA is TGCGCCAGCAGCCAAGGACAGGGTAGCTCCTATAATTCCCCCCTCCACTTT.

The chain recombines TRBV18 with TRBJ2-2, with 7 bases that match TRBD1. V lost 2 bases and J lost 7; bases outside the gene matches: 13. Looked up from germline, CDR1 is KGHSH and CDR2 is LQKENI. The CDR3 extends over 17 amino acids. Here the CDR3 reads CASSPRPTGNFGGELFF. The CDR3 DNA is TGTGCCAGCTCACCAAGACCGACAGGGAATTTTGGCGGGGAGCTGTTTTTT.

This sequence joins TRBV28 and TRBJ2-7; perhaps TRBD1 as D (5 bases). Germline loops: CDR1 MDHEN, CDR2 SYDVKM. The CDR3 spans 17 residues. Trimming removed 4 bases at V and 3 bases at J, with 22 bases between. The CDR3 protein is CASSSYDSAHRCYEQYF. CDR3 bases: TGTGCCAGCAGTTCCTACGACAGCGCCCATCGTTGCTACGAGCAGTACTTC.

The J gene is TRBJ2-5, the V gene TRBV5-1; 7 positions match TRBD1. Near its end, the DNA agrees better with TRBJ2-7, so the J call may be wrong. Germline V gene sequence: CDR1 SGHRS, CDR2 YFSETQ. This CDR3 is built from 13 residues. CDR3 region: CASSVGTAYEQYF. The CDR3 nucleotides read TGCGCCAGCAGCGTCGGGACAGCCTACGAGCAGTACTTC.

This chain connects TRBV7-9 to TRBJ2-1; the D gene is possibly TRBD1 (5 bases). In germline, CDR1 is SEHNR, CDR2 FQNEAQ (reference sequence). V lost 1 base and J lost 8, with 6 bases in between. The length of the CDR3 is 12 residues. This CDR3 reads CASSLEQDEQFF. CDR3 DNA: TGTGCCAGCAGCTTAGAACAGGATGAGCAGTTCTTC. The full variable domain, in which reference TRBV7-9 and TRBJ2-1 provide the parts outside the CDR3, is DTGVSQNPRHKITKRGQNVTFRCDPISEHNRLYWYRQTLGQGPEFLTYFQNEAQLEKSRLLSDRFSAERPKGSFSTLEIQRTEQGDSAMYLCASSLEQDEQFFGPGTRLTVL.

The CDR3, as DNA: TGTGCCAGCAGCCTAACCTTGGACAGACGGGCCAAAAACATTCAGTACTTC. This gives the protein CASSLTLDRRAKNIQYF. The rearrangement uses TRBV21-1 and TRBJ2-4; the table assigns TRBD1, which was not confirmed against the DNA. TRBV21-1 is marked as a pseudogene. The CDR3 covers 17 residues.

This clone was recorded only once. The chain joins TRBV19 to TRBJ1-4; tentative D call: TRBD1 (6 bases). The CDR3 runs to 14 residues. The ends were cut back, 2 bases at V and 6 bases at J, with 10 bases in the middle. CDR1 is LNHDA and CDR2 is SQIVND in the germline V gene (reference sequence). CDR3 nucleotides: TGTGCCAGTAGTATAAGGAAGGGGGATGAAAAACTGTTTTTT. As protein: CASSIRKGDEKLFF.

This clone appeared a few times. The rearrangement joins TRBV19 to TRBJ1-2, with TRBD1 matching 8 bases. The CDR3 contains 15 residues. Trimming removed 5 bases from V and 4 bases from J; junction bases left unmatched: 9. The V gene's germline CDR1 is LNHDA and CDR2 SQIVND (reference sequence). The CDR3 spells CASSPTGGVGYGYTF. The CDR3 coding sequence is TGTGCCAGTAGTCCCACAGGGGGGGTCGGCTATGGCTACACCTTC.

J is TRBJ1-1 and V is TRBV5-1, with 8 positions matching TRBD1. From germline, CDR1 is SGHRS and CDR2 YFSETQ. CDR3 length: 15 residues. V shed 3 bases and J 4 bases; nucleotides not matched to a gene: 8. CDR3 sequence reads: CASSSRTGSSTEAFF. CDR3 sequence (DNA): TGCGCCAGCAGCTCCCGGACAGGGAGTAGCACTGAAGCTTTCTTT.

The chain links TRBV7-9 to TRBJ2-1; 14 nucleotides align to TRBD2. The CDR3 runs to 18 residues. V gave up 4 bases and J gave up 0 bases; unmatched junction bases: 5. Looked up from germline, CDR1 is SEHNR and CDR2 is FQNEAQ (reference sequence). The CDR3 region has the DNA TGTGCCAGCAGCTCGATCGGGACTAGCGGGAGCTCCTACAATGAGCAGTTCTTC. It is translated as CASSSIGTSGSSYNEQFF.

The chain joins TRBV4-1 to TRBJ2-3, with 13 nucleotides matching TRBD2. In germline, CDR1 is MGHRA, CDR2 YSYEKL. Trimming took 2 bases from V and 1 from J; bases not matched to a gene: 9. The CDR3 contains 19 residues. The CDR3 spells CASSQKYGLAGDGTDTQYF. The CDR3 DNA reads TGCGCCAGCAGCCAAAAGTACGGACTAGCGGGAGATGGCACAGATACGCAGTATTTT.

The chain uses TRBV14 and TRBJ2-1, with unresolved D. V was pared by 0 bases and J by 8 bases, with 8 bases between. The CDR3 totals 13 residues. Germline V gene sequence: CDR1 SGHDN, CDR2 FVKESK. The DNA for the CDR3 is TGTGCCAGCAGCCAAGAAATAGTGGATGAGCAGTTCTTC. Translating gives CASSQEIVDEQFF.

The V gene is TRBV7-2, the J gene TRBJ2-3; TRBD2 matches at 8 bases. With V trimmed by 8 bases and J by 1 base, 11 bases remained unmatched. The CDR3 loop spans 16 amino acids. CDR1 SGHTA and CDR2 FQGNSA come from the germline V gene. For the CDR3, the DNA is TGTGCCAGCTCTCTCCTCCTTAGCGGGGGCACAGATACGCAGTATTTT. Translating gives CASSLLLSGGTDTQYF.

Only a few counts were recorded for this clone. This chain connects TRBV14 to TRBJ2-1; D is perhaps TRBD2 (6 bases). Trimming cost V 4 bases and J 5 bases, with 12 bases left between them. The CDR3 has 14 residues. Looked up from germline, CDR1 is SGHDN and CDR2 is FVKESK. CDR3 bases: TGTGCCAGCAGCCTCCGGACTACAGACAATGAGCAGTTCTTC. It translates to CASSLRTTDNEQFF.

The genes are TRBV5-8 and TRBJ2-2; 9 bases are a match to TRBD1. The CDR3 sequence is 18 residues long. CDR1 SGHTS and CDR2 YDEGEE come from the germline V gene. The V segment lost 4 bases and the J segment 2 bases; nucleotides outside the gene matches: 12. CDR3 sequence reads: CASSRIGQGPYNTGELFF. CDR3 coding DNA: TGTGCCAGCAGCCGAATCGGACAGGGGCCATATAACACCGGGGAGCTGTTTTTT.

The chain joins TRBV5-4 to TRBJ2-5, with 9 bases matching TRBD1. The CDR3 runs to 14 residues. V was pared by 4 bases and J by 5 bases, with 6 bases of the junction left unmatched. Germline V gene sequence: CDR1 SGHNT, CDR2 YYREEE (reference sequence). CDR3 bases: TGTGCCAGCAGCCAAAGGACAGGGGTGGAGACCCAGTACTTC. Protein: CASSQRTGVETQYF. The complete variable domain, with remaining parts taken from reference TRBV5-4 and TRBJ2-5, reads ETGVTQSPTHLIKTRGQQVTLRCSSQSGHNTVSWYQQALGQGPQFIFQYYREEENGRGNFPPRFSGLQFPNYSSELNVNALELDDSALYLCASSQRTGVETQYFGPGTRLLVL.